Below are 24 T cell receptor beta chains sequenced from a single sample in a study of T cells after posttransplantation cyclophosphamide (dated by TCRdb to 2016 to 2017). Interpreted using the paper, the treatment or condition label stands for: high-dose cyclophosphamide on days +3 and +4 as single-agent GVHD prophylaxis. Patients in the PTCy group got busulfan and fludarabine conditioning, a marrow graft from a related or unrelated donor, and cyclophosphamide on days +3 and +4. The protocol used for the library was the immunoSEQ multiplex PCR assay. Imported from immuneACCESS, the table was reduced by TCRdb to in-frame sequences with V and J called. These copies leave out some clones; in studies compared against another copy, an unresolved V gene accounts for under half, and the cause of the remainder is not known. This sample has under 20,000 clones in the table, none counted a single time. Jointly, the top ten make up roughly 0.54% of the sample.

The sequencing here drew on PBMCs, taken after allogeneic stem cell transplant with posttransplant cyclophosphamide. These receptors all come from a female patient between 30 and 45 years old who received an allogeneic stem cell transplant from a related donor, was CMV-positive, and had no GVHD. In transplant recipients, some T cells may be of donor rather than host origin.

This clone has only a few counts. The CDR3 here is CASSPGTSGQETQYF. The CDR3 DNA is TGTGCCAGCAGCCCAGGGACTAGCGGCCAAGAGACCCAGTACTTC. J is TRBJ2-5 and V is TRBV11-3; 11 nucleotides line up with TRBD2. J was trimmed by 1 base and V by 5 bases; bases with no gene match: 3. This CDR3 contains 15 residues. Germline V CDR1 and CDR2: SGHNT, YENEEA.

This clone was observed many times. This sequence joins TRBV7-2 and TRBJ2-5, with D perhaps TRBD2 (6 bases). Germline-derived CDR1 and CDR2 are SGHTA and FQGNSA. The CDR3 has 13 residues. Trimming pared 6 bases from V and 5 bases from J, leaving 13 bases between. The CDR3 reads CASSRGTGETQYF. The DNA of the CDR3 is TGTGCCAGCAGTCGCGGGACTGGGGAGACCCAGTACTTC.

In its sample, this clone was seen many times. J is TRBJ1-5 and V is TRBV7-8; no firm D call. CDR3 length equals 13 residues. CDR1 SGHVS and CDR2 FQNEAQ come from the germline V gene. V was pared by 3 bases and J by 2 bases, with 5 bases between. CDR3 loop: CASSFLGNQPQHF. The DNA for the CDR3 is TGTGCCAGCAGCTTCCTTGGCAATCAGCCCCAGCATTTT.

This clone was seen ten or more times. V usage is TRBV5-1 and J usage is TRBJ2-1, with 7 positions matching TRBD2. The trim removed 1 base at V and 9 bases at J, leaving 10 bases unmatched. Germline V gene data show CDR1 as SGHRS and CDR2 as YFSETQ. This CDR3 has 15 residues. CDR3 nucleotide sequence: TGCGCCAGCAGCTTGACTACCGGGGGGAGCAGTGAGCAGTTCTTC. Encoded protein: CASSLTTGGSSEQFF.

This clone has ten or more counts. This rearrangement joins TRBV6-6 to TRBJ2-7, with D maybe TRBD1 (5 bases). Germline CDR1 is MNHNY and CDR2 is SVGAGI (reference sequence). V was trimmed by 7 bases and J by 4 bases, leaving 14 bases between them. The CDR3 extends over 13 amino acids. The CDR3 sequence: CASNLGREYEQYF. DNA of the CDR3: TGTGCCAGCAACCTGGGCAGGGAATACGAGCAGTACTTC.

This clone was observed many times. The CDR3 region is CASSSVRGTSTDTQYF. The CDR3, as DNA: TGCGCCAGCAGCTCCGTACGGGGAACTAGCACAGATACGCAGTATTTT. The V gene is TRBV5-1, the J gene TRBJ2-3; tentative D call: TRBD2 (5 bases). CDR3 length equals 16 residues. Germline values: CDR1 SGHRS, CDR2 YFSETQ. The V end was cut by 3 bases, the J end by 0 bases, with 14 bases between.

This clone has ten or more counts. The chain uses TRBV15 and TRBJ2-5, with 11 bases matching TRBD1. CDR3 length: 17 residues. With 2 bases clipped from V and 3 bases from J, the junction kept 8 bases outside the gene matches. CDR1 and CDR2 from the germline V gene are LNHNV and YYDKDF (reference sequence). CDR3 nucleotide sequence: TGTGCCACCAGCAGACCAAGGACAGGGGGCGTTAAAGAGACCCAGTACTTC. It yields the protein CATSRPRTGGVKETQYF.

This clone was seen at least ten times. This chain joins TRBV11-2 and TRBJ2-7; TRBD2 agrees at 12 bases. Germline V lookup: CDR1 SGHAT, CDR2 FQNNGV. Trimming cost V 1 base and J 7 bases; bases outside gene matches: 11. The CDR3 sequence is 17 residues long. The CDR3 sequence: CASSLASSRLAGGEQYF. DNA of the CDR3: TGTGCCAGCAGCTTAGCGAGCAGCAGGCTAGCGGGAGGGGAGCAGTACTTC.

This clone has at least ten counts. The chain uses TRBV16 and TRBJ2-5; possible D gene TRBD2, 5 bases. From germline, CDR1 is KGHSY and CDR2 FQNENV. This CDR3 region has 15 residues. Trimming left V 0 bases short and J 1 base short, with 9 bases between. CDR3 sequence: CASSQSRERQETQYF. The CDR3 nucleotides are TGTGCCAGCAGCCAATCGAGGGAGCGCCAAGAGACCCAGTACTTC.

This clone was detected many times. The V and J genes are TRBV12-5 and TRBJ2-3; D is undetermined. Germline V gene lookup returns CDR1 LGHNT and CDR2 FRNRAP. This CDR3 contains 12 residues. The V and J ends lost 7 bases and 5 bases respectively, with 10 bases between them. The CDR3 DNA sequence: TGTGCTAGTGCCCCCGGTGAAGATACGCAGTATTTT. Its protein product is CASAPGEDTQYF.

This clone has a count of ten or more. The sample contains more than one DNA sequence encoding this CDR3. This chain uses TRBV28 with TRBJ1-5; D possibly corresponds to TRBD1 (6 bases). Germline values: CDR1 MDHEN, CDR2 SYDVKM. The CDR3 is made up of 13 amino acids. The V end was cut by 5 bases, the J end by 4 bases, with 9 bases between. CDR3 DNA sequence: TGTGCCAGCAGTCCAGGGGTGAATCAGCCCCAGCATTTT. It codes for CASSPGVNQPQHF.

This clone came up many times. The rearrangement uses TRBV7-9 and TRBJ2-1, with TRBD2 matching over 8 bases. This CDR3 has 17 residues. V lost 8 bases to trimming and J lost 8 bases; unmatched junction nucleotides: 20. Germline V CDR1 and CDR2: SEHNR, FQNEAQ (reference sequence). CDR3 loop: CASRPLAAGGPRDEQFF. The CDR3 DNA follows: TGTGCCAGCCGCCCCCTTGCGGCGGGAGGACCCAGGGATGAGCAGTTCTTC.

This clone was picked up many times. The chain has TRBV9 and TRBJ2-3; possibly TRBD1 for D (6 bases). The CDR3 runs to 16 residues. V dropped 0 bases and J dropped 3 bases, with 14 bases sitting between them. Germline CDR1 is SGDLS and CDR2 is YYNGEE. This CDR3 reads CASSVDRTAYTDTQYF. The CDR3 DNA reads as TGTGCCAGCAGCGTAGATAGGACAGCTTATACAGATACGCAGTATTTT.

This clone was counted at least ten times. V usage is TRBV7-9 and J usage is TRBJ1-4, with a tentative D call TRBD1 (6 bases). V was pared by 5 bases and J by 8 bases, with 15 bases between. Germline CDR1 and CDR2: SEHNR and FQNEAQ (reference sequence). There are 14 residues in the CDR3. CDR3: CASSRGQSNEKLFF. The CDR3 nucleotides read TGTGCCAGCAGCCGTGGACAGTCAAACGAAAAACTGTTTTTT.

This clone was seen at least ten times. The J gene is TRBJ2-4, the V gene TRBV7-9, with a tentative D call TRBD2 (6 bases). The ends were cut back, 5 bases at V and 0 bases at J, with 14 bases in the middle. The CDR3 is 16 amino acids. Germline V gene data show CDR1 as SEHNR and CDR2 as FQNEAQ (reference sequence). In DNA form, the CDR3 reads TGTGCCAGCAGCCCGGGGCAAGCGGGAGCCAAAAACATTCAGTACTTC. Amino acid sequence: CASSPGQAGAKNIQYF.

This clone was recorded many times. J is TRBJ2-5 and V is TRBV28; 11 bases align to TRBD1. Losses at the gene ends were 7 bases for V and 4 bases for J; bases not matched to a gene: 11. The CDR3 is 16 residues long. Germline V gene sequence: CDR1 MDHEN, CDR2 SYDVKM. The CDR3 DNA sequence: TGTGCCAGCACTCGATTCGGGACAGGGGGTTCAGAGACCCAGTACTTC. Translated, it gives CASTRFGTGGSETQYF.

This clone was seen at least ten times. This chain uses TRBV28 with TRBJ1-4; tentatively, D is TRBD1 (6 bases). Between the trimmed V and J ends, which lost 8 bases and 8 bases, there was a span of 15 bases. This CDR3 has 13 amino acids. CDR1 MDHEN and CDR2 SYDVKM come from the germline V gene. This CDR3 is CASLEGGQEKLFF. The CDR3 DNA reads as TGTGCCAGCCTTGAGGGGGGGCAGGAAAAACTGTTTTTT.

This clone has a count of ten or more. This CDR3 reads CAWRGAGVRELFF. CDR3 coding DNA: TGTGCCTGGAGAGGGGCAGGGGTAAGGGAGCTGTTTTTT. The rearrangement uses TRBV30 and TRBJ2-2; weak D call: TRBD1 (6 bases). V gave up 3 bases and J gave up 9 bases, with 14 bases separating them. The V gene's germline CDR1 is GTSNPN and CDR2 SVGIG (reference sequence). The CDR3 sequence is 13 residues long.

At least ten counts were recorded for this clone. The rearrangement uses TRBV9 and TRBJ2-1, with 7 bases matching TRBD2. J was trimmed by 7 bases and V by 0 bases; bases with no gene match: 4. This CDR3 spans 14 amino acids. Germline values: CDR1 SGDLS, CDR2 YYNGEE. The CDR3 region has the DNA TGTGCCAGCAGCGTAGAACTAGCGCTTAATGAGCAGTTCTTC. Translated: CASSVELALNEQFF. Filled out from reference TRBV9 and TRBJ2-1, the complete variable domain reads DSGVTQTPKHLITATGQRVTLRCSPRSGDLSVYWYQQSLDQGLQFLIQYYNGEERAKGNILERFSAQQFPDLHSELNLSSLELGDSALYFCASSVELALNEQFFGPGTRLTVL.

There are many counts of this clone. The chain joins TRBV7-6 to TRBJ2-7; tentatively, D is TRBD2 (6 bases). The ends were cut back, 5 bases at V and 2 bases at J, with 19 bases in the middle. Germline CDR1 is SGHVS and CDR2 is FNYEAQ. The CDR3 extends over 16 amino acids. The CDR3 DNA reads TGTGCCAGCAGCCCCGCCGGGGTAGGAGGGACCTACGAGCAGTACTTC. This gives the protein CASSPAGVGGTYEQYF.

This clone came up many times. CDR3: CASSPLDRDFSGANVLTF. For the CDR3, the DNA is TGTGCCAGCTCACCATTGGACAGGGACTTCTCCGGGGCCAACGTCCTGACTTTC. The gene calls are TRBV18 and TRBJ2-6, with 8 bases aligning to TRBD1. J was trimmed by 4 bases and V by 2 bases; bases with no gene match: 10. The CDR3 consists of 18 residues. Germline V gene lookup returns CDR1 KGHSH and CDR2 LQKENI.

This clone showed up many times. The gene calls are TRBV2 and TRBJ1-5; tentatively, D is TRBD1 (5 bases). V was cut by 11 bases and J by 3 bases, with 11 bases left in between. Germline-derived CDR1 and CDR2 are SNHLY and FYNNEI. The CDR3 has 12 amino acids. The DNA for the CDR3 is TGTGCCGGGGGGGTATTCAATCAGCCCCAGCATTTT. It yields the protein CAGGVFNQPQHF.

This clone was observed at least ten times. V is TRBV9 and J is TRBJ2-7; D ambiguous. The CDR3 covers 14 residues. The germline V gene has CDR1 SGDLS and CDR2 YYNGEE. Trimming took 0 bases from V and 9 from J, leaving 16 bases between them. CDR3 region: CASSVVSGSNAQYF. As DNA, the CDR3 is TGTGCCAGCAGCGTAGTCTCCGGTTCCAACGCGCAGTACTTC.

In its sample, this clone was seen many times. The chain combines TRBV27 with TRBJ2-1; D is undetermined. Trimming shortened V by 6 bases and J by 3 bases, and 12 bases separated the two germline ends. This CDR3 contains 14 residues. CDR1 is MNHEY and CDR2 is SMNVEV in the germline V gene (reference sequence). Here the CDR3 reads CASRATVNYNEQFF. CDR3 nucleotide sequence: TGTGCCAGCAGAGCGACGGTTAACTACAATGAGCAGTTCTTC.